Detailed here is one T cell receptor beta chain. Its specificity is not known. Profiled with immunoSEQ multiplex PCR; TCRdb holds only in-frame clones, not every one. There are 2 million to 3 million clones in the sample; 80% to 95% occur only once, and about 0.38% lies in the top ten. These data are taken from a study of shared clonotypes between healthy human individuals. Regarding the study as a whole: Sampling was confined to blood; repertoires within tissues likely differ. Naive subsets generally had larger estimated richness than memory subsets.

A CD45RA-negative memory subset and a CD45RA+ naive subset were separated from the CD4+ cells. Germline CDR1 SQVTM, CDR2 ANQGSEA. This CDR3 is 14 amino acids long. V lost 3 bases and J lost 6, with 18 bases in between. The sequence derives from a young man in good health. Some clones in this sample may be carry-over from other donors' samples. The V call is TRBV29-1, the J call TRBJ2-7, with D perhaps assigned TRBD1 or TRBD2 (7 bases each). Sequenced sample: naive CD4+ T cells from PBMCs. Subset meaning: CD45RA+ positively selected. The CDR3 spells CSVDRNRGGSEQYF. CDR3 nucleotides: TGCAGCGTTGATAGGAACAGGGGAGGGTCCGAGCAGTACTTC.